This TCR beta chain was recovered during a study of regulatory T cells in long-lasting Graves disease. Construction of the TCR beta libraries employed iRepertoire HTBI primers in conjunction with Arm-PCR of CDR3 regions. MiXCR was run by TCRdb on the multiplex PCR reads, yielding one entry per CDR3 protein. The sample carries some 400,000 distinct CDR3 sequences, more than 12% recorded once. The V gene lost 0 bases and the J gene lost 2 bases, with 11 bases spanning the gap. The CDR3 sequence is 15 residues long. Germline CDR1 reads GTSNPN; CDR2 reads SVGIG (reference sequence). The sample's time point: newly diagnosed GD, antithyroid drugs for less than 3 months. The TCR library was made from RNA extracted from PBMCs. This clonotype was picked up many times. This sample was also put to use in a study of T cells in Graves' hyperthyroidism and ophthalmopathy.

The material was peripheral blood mononuclear cells (PBMCs), obtained at new diagnosis, from a patient treated with antithyroid drugs. The clonotype was recovered from a woman in her twenties or thirties with Graves disease. The V gene is TRBV30, the J gene TRBJ2-1, with D tentatively TRBD1 (6 bases). CDR3: CAWSVGAGPYNEQFF. The CDR3 nucleotides are TGTGCCTGGAGTGTGGGGGCGGGCCCCTACAATGAGCAGTTCTTC. The variable domain in full, completed from reference TRBV30 and TRBJ2-1, reads SQTIHQWPATLVQPVGSPLSLECTVEGTSNPNLYWYRQAAGRGLQLLFYSVGIGQISSEVPQNLSASRPQDRQFILSSKKLLLSDSGFYLCAWSVGAGPYNEQFFGPGTRLTVL.